Presented here are 28 T cell receptor beta chains from one specimen sequenced in a study of lymphopenia after photon versus proton radiotherapy. This table comes from immunoSEQ multiplex PCR, and its TCRdb copy is limited to in-frame clones, with some not included. The table shows 40,000 or so clones, with 92% occurring only once. The sequences come from peripheral blood, collected from a patient treated with photon-based radiotherapy. The receptors were gathered from a man aged 55 to 70 with cholangiocarcinoma.

The V gene is TRBV2, the J gene TRBJ1-4; 8 nucleotides align to TRBD1. The CDR3 is 14 residues long. V was pared by 4 bases and J by 6 bases, with 4 bases of the junction left unmatched. CDR1 and CDR2 (germline): SNHLY, FYNNEI. The CDR3 DNA follows: TGTGCCAGCAGTGGACGGACAGGGCATGAAAAACTGTTTTTT. This encodes CASSGRTGHEKLFF.

The rearrangement links TRBV9 to TRBJ2-3, with 7 bases that match TRBD1. CDR1 SGDLS and CDR2 YYNGEE come from the germline V gene. The CDR3 is made up of 15 amino acids. V shed 1 base and J 0 bases; nucleotides not matched to a gene: 2. The CDR3 loop reads CASSVQGDSTDTQYF. DNA of the CDR3: TGTGCCAGCAGCGTACAGGGGGATAGCACAGATACGCAGTATTTT.

The V gene is TRBV4-3, the J gene TRBJ2-1; TRBD1 might be the D (5 bases). This CDR3 is 12 amino acids long. In germline, CDR1 is LGHNA, CDR2 YSLEER. The V end was cut by 4 bases, the J end by 7 bases, with 8 bases between. In DNA form, the CDR3 reads TGCGCCAGCAGCCCAGGGTGGAATGAGCAGTTCTTC. As protein: CASSPGWNEQFF.

J is TRBJ2-1 and V is TRBV7-7; weak D call: TRBD1 (6 bases). The ends were cut back, 1 base at V and 5 bases at J, with 12 bases in the middle. The CDR3 extends over 15 amino acids. Germline CDR1 is SSHAT and CDR2 is FNYEAQ (reference sequence). The CDR3 reads CASSLDGRGNNEQFF. CDR3 sequence (DNA): TGTGCCAGCAGCTTAGATGGCAGGGGAAACAATGAGCAGTTCTTC.

The chain links TRBV9 to TRBJ2-3, with 10 bases that match TRBD1. J was trimmed by 6 bases and V by 0 bases; bases with no gene match: 4. CDR1 is SGDLS, CDR2 YYNGEE, per germline. This CDR3 contains 15 residues. The CDR3 spells CASSVVMGQGDTQYF. As DNA, the CDR3 is TGTGCCAGCAGCGTAGTGATGGGACAGGGGGATACGCAGTATTTT.

V usage is TRBV7-8 and J usage is TRBJ2-3; maybe TRBD2 (5 bases). Germline-derived CDR1 and CDR2 are SGHVS and FQNEAQ. Trimming pared 5 bases from V and 0 bases from J, leaving 18 bases between. The CDR3 sequence is 17 residues long. In nucleotides, the CDR3 is TGTGCCAGCAGCAACCGACTACCGGGCCCTAGCACAGATACGCAGTATTTT. Translated: CASSNRLPGPSTDTQYF.

This sequence joins TRBV5-8 and TRBJ1-5; 7 bases match TRBD1. The CDR3 extends over 16 amino acids. With V trimmed by 0 bases and J by 9 bases, 12 bases remained unmatched. Germline V gene sequence: CDR1 SGHTS, CDR2 YDEGEE. CDR3 protein: CASSLDGQAQKWPQHF. CDR3 coding DNA: TGTGCCAGCAGCTTGGACGGACAGGCACAGAAATGGCCCCAGCATTTT.

This rearrangement joins TRBV7-2 to TRBJ1-5; the D is unclear. Trimming pared 0 bases from V and 2 bases from J, leaving 11 bases between. CDR1 SGHTA and CDR2 FQGNSA come from the germline V gene. The CDR3 totals 16 residues. The CDR3 DNA reads TGTGCCAGCAGCTTAGCCCCCCAGAGGGGCAATCAGCCCCAGCATTTT. Translated: CASSLAPQRGNQPQHF.

The chain links TRBV6-1 to TRBJ1-4, with 9 bases fitting TRBD1. The CDR3 contains 15 residues. The germline V gene encodes CDR1 MNHNS and CDR2 SASEGT. V trimming: 6 bases; J trimming: 0 bases; junction bases outside the gene matches: 2. The CDR3 region has the DNA TGTGCCAGCAGGCGGACAGGGGCAACTAATGAAAAACTGTTTTTT. It encodes CASRRTGATNEKLFF.

J is TRBJ1-1 and V is TRBV2; 8 bases are a match to TRBD1. Germline loops: CDR1 SNHLY, CDR2 FYNNEI. The CDR3 spans 14 residues. J lost 5 bases, V lost 7 bases, and 9 bases had no gene match. CDR3 in DNA: TGTGCCAGCATCGAGGAGGACAGGGTGACTGAAGCTTTCTTT. This translates into CASIEEDRVTEAFF.

The chain has TRBV5-4 and TRBJ1-2, with 9 nucleotides matching TRBD1. The CDR3 covers 13 residues. The germline V gene has CDR1 SGHNT and CDR2 YYREEE (reference sequence). V gave up 5 bases and J gave up 7 bases; unmatched junction bases: 6. The CDR3 loop reads CASRPGTGFGYTF. In nucleotides, the CDR3 is TGTGCCAGCAGACCCGGGACAGGGTTTGGCTACACCTTC.

This chain links TRBV6-5 with TRBJ2-1, with D unresolved. The germline CDR1 and CDR2 sequences are MNHEY and SVGAGI. V was pared by 7 bases and J by 7 bases, with 17 bases between. The CDR3 covers 14 residues. In nucleotides, the CDR3 is TGTGCCAGCACAGACCATACTCGAGGTAATGAGCAGTTCTTC. Residues: CASTDHTRGNEQFF.

The J gene is TRBJ2-3, the V gene TRBV4-2, with TRBD2 as a possible D gene (5 bases). CDR3 length equals 16 residues. CDR1 is LGHNA and CDR2 is YNFKEQ in the germline V gene. Between the trimmed V and J ends, which lost 2 bases and 5 bases, there was a span of 17 bases. The CDR3 reads CASSQSVRTEGDTQYF. The CDR3 region has the DNA TGTGCCAGCAGCCAAAGCGTCCGGACTGAGGGAGATACGCAGTATTTT.

V gene TRBV2 combines with J gene TRBJ2-6, with 7 bases that match TRBD2. This CDR3 is 20 amino acids long. CDR1 is SNHLY and CDR2 is FYNNEI in the germline V gene. Losses at the gene ends were 2 bases for V and 0 bases for J; bases not matched to a gene: 13. CDR3 in DNA: TGTGCCAGCAGTGAATTGGGGAGGGGACGATACAGCTCTGGGGCCAACGTCCTGACTTTC. Translating gives CASSELGRGRYSSGANVLTF.

This clone came up once. The rearrangement links TRBV6-5 to TRBJ2-7; D perhaps matches TRBD1 (5 bases). V lost 0 bases to trimming and J lost 7 bases, with 16 bases between them. Germline V lookup: CDR1 MNHEY, CDR2 SVGAGI. The CDR3 has 15 amino acids. CDR3 region: CASSYSGRGSTEQYF. The CDR3 DNA sequence: TGTGCCAGCAGTTACTCGGGTAGGGGCAGTACGGAGCAGTACTTC.

This chain links TRBV11-3 with TRBJ1-6; 11 bases align to TRBD1. V trimming: 5 bases; J trimming: 4 bases; junction bases outside the gene matches: 4. Germline V lookup: CDR1 SGHNT, CDR2 YENEEA. This CDR3 comprises 16 residues. CDR3 residues: CASSMDRGQYNSPLHF. The CDR3 DNA reads as TGTGCCAGCAGCATGGACAGGGGGCAATATAATTCACCCCTCCACTTT.

This clone is a singleton in its sample. The rearrangement joins TRBV18 to TRBJ2-1; the D is unclear. With 1 base removed from V and 5 bases from J, the gap between germline ends came to 9 bases. Germline V gene sequence: CDR1 KGHSH, CDR2 LQKENI. The length of the CDR3 is 14 residues. In DNA, the CDR3 is TGTGCCAGCTCACCACGCTTAGCCAACAATGAGCAGTTCTTC. It translates to CASSPRLANNEQFF.

V is TRBV5-1 and J is TRBJ2-3, with D tentatively TRBD1 (6 bases). This CDR3 region has 15 residues. Germline V CDR1 and CDR2: SGHRS, YFSETQ. Trimming took 0 bases from V and 1 from J, leaving 9 bases between them. CDR3 sequence reads: CASSLEGVGTDTQYF. CDR3 DNA sequence: TGCGCCAGCAGCTTGGAGGGGGTGGGCACAGATACGCAGTATTTT.

This rearrangement joins TRBV11-2 to TRBJ1-2; D not resolved. CDR3 length equals 15 residues. Germline V gives CDR1 SGHAT, CDR2 FQNNGV. The V gene lost 0 bases and the J gene lost 2 bases, with 10 bases spanning the gap. Written as DNA, the CDR3 is TGTGCCAGCAGCTTAGATCTCAGGCTGAACTATGGCTACACCTTC. It translates to CASSLDLRLNYGYTF.

This clone was recorded once. The chain employs TRBV7-8 and TRBJ1-4; maybe TRBD1 (6 bases). The CDR3 contains 15 residues. Germline V gene sequence: CDR1 SGHVS, CDR2 FQNEAQ. V lost 3 bases to trimming and J lost 14 bases, with 22 bases between them. This chain's CDR3 is CASSLLGQPNEGLFF. CDR3 nucleotides: TGTGCCAGCAGCTTGCTGGGACAACCCAATGAAGGGCTGTTTTTT.

This sequence joins TRBV27 and TRBJ2-7; tentative D call: TRBD2 (6 bases). Germline CDR1 and CDR2: MNHEY and SMNVEV (reference sequence). The CDR3 is made up of 12 amino acids. Trimming left V 5 bases short and J 7 bases short, with 12 bases between. The CDR3 region is CASSIYGGEQYF. CDR3 bases: TGTGCCAGCAGTATTTATGGGGGGGAGCAGTACTTC.

The V and J genes are TRBV5-1 and TRBJ1-2; D is possibly TRBD1 (5 bases). The germline V gene has CDR1 SGHRS and CDR2 YFSETQ. Trimming removed 0 bases from V and 6 bases from J, with 12 bases in between. The length of the CDR3 is 14 residues. Written as DNA, the CDR3 is TGCGCCAGCAGCTTGGGCAGGGTCTGGGATGGCTACACCTTC. Amino acids: CASSLGRVWDGYTF.

In DNA, the CDR3 is TGTGCCAGCAGTTTGAATCAGGGAGTGGCAAACATTCAGTACTTC. Protein product: CASSLNQGVANIQYF. The chain uses TRBV28 and TRBJ2-4; D possibly matches TRBD1 or TRBD2 (5 bases each). The germline V and J ends were trimmed by 3 bases and 6 bases, with 15 bases remaining between them. The germline CDR1 and CDR2 sequences are MDHEN and SYDVKM. The CDR3 length is 15 residues.

The chain combines TRBV6-5 with TRBJ1-5, with D unresolved. Trimming shortened V by 8 bases and J by 4 bases, and 12 bases separated the two germline ends. The CDR3 sequence is 13 residues long. Germline V gene data show CDR1 as MNHEY and CDR2 as SVGAGI. The CDR3 coding sequence is TGTGCCAGCCTAGAGGGCCCAAATCAGCCCCAGCATTTT. Amino acid sequence: CASLEGPNQPQHF.

The CDR3: CASSLGPAGDPYEQYF. The CDR3 coding sequence is TGCGCCAGCAGCTTGGGTCCTGCGGGGGACCCCTACGAGCAGTACTTC. J is TRBJ2-5 and V is TRBV5-1; 7 bases line up with TRBD2. The J call could be wrong; TRBJ2-7 is a better fit for the DNA end. The CDR3 runs 16 residues. The germline CDR1 and CDR2 sequences are SGHRS and YFSETQ.

This chain links TRBV28 with TRBJ1-1; D unclear. The CDR3 contains 20 residues. The V and J ends lost 4 bases and 0 bases respectively, with 27 bases between them. The germline CDR1 and CDR2 sequences are MDHEN and SYDVKM. The CDR3 nucleotides are TGTGCCAGCAGTTCCTCAAGGAGGTGGTCAGAGGAGGGAATGAACACTGAAGCTTTCTTT. Amino acids: CASSSSRRWSEEGMNTEAFF.

V gene TRBV11-3 combines with J gene TRBJ2-2; D gene uncertain. The germline CDR1 and CDR2 sequences are SGHNT and YENEEA. This CDR3 is 14 amino acids long. V lost 0 bases and J lost 7, with 9 bases in between. The CDR3, as DNA: TGTGCCAGCAGCTTAGATACTGGCTTCGGGGAGCTGTTTTTT. Residues: CASSLDTGFGELFF.

In its sample, this clone was seen a few times. CDR3 loop: CASSLTISVTDTQYF. CDR3 sequence (DNA): TGTGCCAGCAGCTTAACGATTAGTGTCACAGATACGCAGTATTTT. This chain joins TRBV7-3 and TRBJ2-3; the D is unclear. Germline V lookup: CDR1 SGHTA, CDR2 FQGTGA. Trimming took 0 bases from V and 2 from J, leaving 9 bases between them. This CDR3 region has 15 residues.